This TCR beta chain was captured in a study of blood T cell repertoires in COVID-19. V was clipped by 3 bases and J by 8 bases, with 10 bases between them. Germline V gene lookup returns CDR1 KGHDR and CDR2 SFDVKD. The CDR3 length is 13 residues. Per the authors' pipeline: By means of reference gene primer amplification, nucleated cell counts were estimated. Using immunoSEQ multiplex PCR, the repertoire was profiled, and TCRdb retains in-frame clones only, with some absent. V, J and clone size derive from that table, while D and trimming were established from the DNA sequence. Altogether about 200,000 clones are present, about 90% being singletons, with the ten largest covering 1.2%.

The sample taken for sequencing was PBMCs or T cells enriched from blood (not recorded which). This receptor was taken from a man in his thirties or forties who had recovered from COVID-19. The rearrangement joins TRBV24-1 to TRBJ2-1, with a tentative D call TRBD1 (5 bases). CDR3 DNA sequence: TGTGCCACCAGTGATCCGATAGGGGATGAGCAGTTCTTC. Amino acids: CATSDPIGDEQFF.